These 30 T cell receptor beta chains were all obtained from the same sample, sequenced in a study of blood T cell repertoires in COVID-19. Method: immunoSEQ multiplex PCR; TCRdb's copy keeps in-frame clones and lacks some. The table has about 80,000 clones, roughly four fifths seen once; the top ten hold about 16%. The sequenced sample consisted of peripheral blood. All receptors derive from a man in his 70s with active or convalescent COVID-19.

V is TRBV12-3 or TRBV12-4 and J is TRBJ2-2; D is possibly TRBD2 (6 bases). V lost 5 bases, J lost 4 bases, and 8 bases lay in between. The CDR3 loop spans 13 amino acids. The CDR3 DNA reads as TGTGCCAGCAGTCGACTAGGCACCGGGGAGCTGTTTTTT. Its protein is CASSRLGTGELFF.

Only a few counts were recorded for this clone. The CDR3 bases are TGTGCCAGCAGCGTAGGCGAGCGGAACTATGGCTACACCTTC. Encoded protein: CASSVGERNYGYTF. This chain connects TRBV9 to TRBJ1-2, with D uncertain. Germline assignment: CDR1 SGDLS and CDR2 YYNGEE. V was cut by 0 bases and J by 2 bases, with 8 bases left in between. The CDR3 is 14 residues long.

The rearrangement links TRBV3-1 (or the pseudogene TRBV3-2) to TRBJ1-6; D uncertain. V gave up 3 bases and J gave up 7 bases, with 7 bases separating them. The CDR3 totals 13 residues. Germline V CDR1 and CDR2: LGHDT, YNNKEL (reference sequence). This CDR3 reads CASSHGSNSPLHF. DNA of the CDR3: TGTGCCAGCAGCCATGGGAGCAATTCACCCCTCCACTTT.

The gene calls are TRBV7-6 and TRBJ1-2; no reliable D call. The CDR3 is made up of 13 amino acids. V gave up 5 bases and J gave up 5 bases, with 12 bases separating them. Per the germline V gene, CDR1 is SGHVS and CDR2 is FNYEAQ. CDR3 sequence: CASSTSGRYGYTF. CDR3 in DNA: TGTGCCAGCAGCACAAGTGGGAGATATGGCTACACCTTC. Full variable domain (remainder filled in from reference TRBV7-6 and TRBJ1-2): GAGVSQSPRYKVTKRGQDVALRCDPISGHVSLYWYRQALGQGPEFLTYFNYEAQQDKSGLPNDRFSAERPEGSISTLTIQRTEQRDSAMYRCASSTSGRYGYTFGSGTRLTVV.

The chain carries TRBV2 and TRBJ1-5; a possible D gene is TRBD1 (6 bases). V lost 6 bases, J lost 2 bases, and 20 bases lay in between. Germline values: CDR1 SNHLY, CDR2 FYNNEI. This CDR3 has 17 residues. This chain's CDR3 is CASRYREPPGGNQPQHF. The CDR3 bases are TGTGCCAGCAGGTACAGGGAGCCCCCTGGGGGCAATCAGCCCCAGCATTTT. Using reference TRBV2 and TRBJ1-5 for the parts outside the CDR3, the full variable domain is EPEVTQTPSHQVTQMGQEVILRCVPISNHLYFYWYRQILGQKVEFLVSFYNNEISEKSEIFDDQFSVERPDGSNFTLKIRSTKLEDSAMYFCASRYREPPGGNQPQHFGDGTRLSIL.

The rearrangement uses TRBV9 and TRBJ2-1; possibly TRBD2 for D (5 bases). Trimming took off 1 base at V and 5 bases at J, with 10 bases between the two ends. Germline V gives CDR1 SGDLS, CDR2 YYNGEE. CDR3 length equals 14 residues. The DNA of the CDR3 is TGTGCCAGCAGCGTAAACAGCGGAAACAATGAGCAGTTCTTC. Translated: CASSVNSGNNEQFF. The complete variable domain, with remaining parts taken from reference TRBV9 and TRBJ2-1, reads DSGVTQTPKHLITATGQRVTLRCSPRSGDLSVYWYQQSLDQGLQFLIQYYNGEERAKGNILERFSAQQFPDLHSELNLSSLELGDSALYFCASSVNSGNNEQFFGPGTRLTVL.

This clone was seen a few times. The J gene is TRBJ1-1, the V gene TRBV28; tentative D call: TRBD1 (5 bases). The germline V gene has CDR1 MDHEN and CDR2 SYDVKM. Trimming removed 6 bases from V and 1 base from J, with 18 bases in between. The length of the CDR3 is 16 residues. The CDR3 loop is CASSPAGTAGNTEAFF. CDR3 sequence (DNA): TGTGCCAGCAGCCCCGCGGGGACGGCGGGGAACACTGAAGCTTTCTTT. Full variable domain (remainder filled in from reference TRBV28 and TRBJ1-1): DVKVTQSSRYLVKRTGEKVFLECVQDMDHENMFWYRQDPGLGLRLIYFSYDVKMKEKGDIPEGYSVSREKKERFSLILESASTNQTSMYLCASSPAGTAGNTEAFFGQGTRLTVV.

Many counts were recorded for this clone. The chain recombines TRBV25-1 with TRBJ2-1; weak D call: TRBD1 (5 bases). V was cut by 3 bases and J by 8 bases, with 8 bases left in between. Germline loops: CDR1 MGHDK, CDR2 SYGVNS. The CDR3 runs to 12 residues. The CDR3 spells CASSDRAHEQFF. In DNA, the CDR3 is TGTGCCAGCAGTGACAGGGCCCATGAGCAGTTCTTC.

This rearrangement joins TRBV5-1 to TRBJ2-3; 10 bases map to TRBD2. The length of the CDR3 is 14 residues. Germline V gene lookup returns CDR1 SGHRS and CDR2 YFSETQ. Trimming took 9 bases from V and 0 from J; bases not matched to a gene: 4. The CDR3 DNA follows: TGCGCCACTAGCGGGGGTGTTAGCACAGATACGCAGTATTTT. It yields the protein CATSGGVSTDTQYF. The entire variable domain, with the rest obtained from reference TRBV5-1 and TRBJ2-3, is as follows: KAGVTQTPRYLIKTRGQQVTLSCSPISGHRSVSWYQQTPGQGLQFLFEYFSETQRNKGNFPGRFSGRQFSNSRSEMNVSTLELGDSALYLCATSGGVSTDTQYFGPGTRLTVL.

This sequence joins TRBV19 and TRBJ1-2; tentative D call: TRBD1 (6 bases). Germline CDR1 and CDR2: LNHDA and SQIVND (reference sequence). Trimming cost V 6 bases and J 8 bases, with 13 bases left between them. This CDR3 has 12 amino acids. DNA of the CDR3: TGTGCCAGTAGACGAGCGGGGGCGGGCTACACCTTC. The encoded protein is CASRRAGAGYTF.

This clone was observed once. The rearrangement joins TRBV10-2 to TRBJ2-7, with a weak D call TRBD2 (6 bases). The CDR3 consists of 15 residues. Trimming cost V 0 bases and J 7 bases, with 16 bases left between them. Looked up from germline, CDR1 is WSHSY and CDR2 is SAAADI. CDR3 coding DNA: TGCGCCAGCAGTGAGTCTCGCTCAGGGAGGAGGGAGCAGTACTTC. Protein: CASSESRSGRREQYF.

The gene calls are TRBV30 and TRBJ1-2, with 7 bases identical to TRBD1. The CDR3 runs 14 residues. With 8 bases clipped from V and 4 bases from J, the junction kept 13 bases outside the gene matches. Germline V gene sequence: CDR1 GTSNPN, CDR2 SVGIG (reference sequence). The CDR3 region has the DNA TGTGCCCGAACCATGCAGGGGGGAATCTATGGCTACACCTTC. Encoded protein: CARTMQGGIYGYTF.

V gene TRBV6-5 combines with J gene TRBJ1-2, with D possibly being TRBD1 (6 bases). V was cut by 5 bases and J by 3 bases, with 10 bases left in between. CDR3 length: 13 amino acids. Germline CDR1 is MNHEY and CDR2 is SVGAGI. The CDR3 protein is CASSLQGDYGYTF. The DNA for the CDR3 is TGTGCCAGCAGTCTACAGGGAGACTATGGCTACACCTTC.

The chain links TRBV7-8 to TRBJ2-5; D call uncertain. Germline CDR1 and CDR2: SGHVS and FQNEAQ. The CDR3 runs 14 residues. V lost 5 bases and J lost 1, with 11 bases in between. The CDR3 sequence is CASSNEAVQETQYF. The CDR3, as DNA: TGTGCCAGCAGCAACGAGGCGGTCCAAGAGACCCAGTACTTC.

Note on this clone: The germline gene is not matched at one end of the junction; a read error may be the cause. This chain uses TRBV5-5 with TRBJ1-5, with 9 bases identical to TRBD1. CDR1 is SGHKS and CDR2 is YYEKEE in the germline V gene (reference sequence). The CDR3 has 15 amino acids. The CDR3 DNA reads as TGTGCCAGCACCTTGACAGGGGGTGCGATTCAGCCCCAGCATTTT. It codes for CASTLTGGAIQPQHF. Using reference TRBV5-5 and TRBJ1-5 for the parts outside the CDR3, the full variable domain is DAGVTQSPTHLIKTRGQQVTLRCSPISGHKSVSWYQQVLGQGPQFIFQYYEKEERGRGNFPDRFSARQFPNYSSELNVNALLLGDSALYLCASTLTGGAIQPQHFGDGTRLSIL.

The chain combines TRBV7-9 with TRBJ1-4, with 8 bases identical to TRBD1. CDR1 is SEHNR, CDR2 FQNEAQ, per germline (reference sequence). After removal of 2 bases from V and 3 bases from J, the junction contained 2 bases not matched to a gene. The length of the CDR3 is 15 residues. CDR3 in amino acids: CASSLPRGPNEKLFF. CDR3 DNA: TGTGCCAGCAGCTTACCCAGGGGGCCTAATGAAAAACTGTTTTTT.

This clone was detected many times. The V gene is TRBV7-9, the J gene TRBJ2-1; 9 positions match TRBD1. The CDR3 extends over 14 amino acids. Per germline, CDR1 SEHNR and CDR2 FQNEAQ (reference sequence). The V segment lost 4 bases and the J segment 6 bases; nucleotides outside the gene matches: 4. Written as DNA, the CDR3 is TGTGCCAGCAGCTCCGGGACAGGGCCCAATGAGCAGTTCTTC. Amino acid sequence: CASSSGTGPNEQFF. Full variable domain (remainder filled in from reference TRBV7-9 and TRBJ2-1): DTGVSQNPRHKITKRGQNVTFRCDPISEHNRLYWYRQTLGQGPEFLTYFQNEAQLEKSRLLSDRFSAERPKGSFSTLEIQRTEQGDSAMYLCASSSGTGPNEQFFGPGTRLTVL.

J is TRBJ1-3 and V is TRBV11-2; D gene unclear. The CDR3 has 14 amino acids. V lost 1 base to trimming and J lost 2 bases, with 6 bases between them. Germline assignment: CDR1 SGHAT and CDR2 FQNNGV. The CDR3 protein is CASSLGEAGNTIYF. The CDR3 DNA follows: TGTGCCAGCAGCTTAGGAGAGGCTGGAAACACCATATATTTT.

This clone was detected only a few times. This chain connects TRBV28 to TRBJ1-1; D uncertain. V gave up 5 bases and J gave up 3 bases, with 16 bases separating them. Germline-derived CDR1 and CDR2 are MDHEN and SYDVKM. The CDR3 covers 15 residues. CDR3 in DNA: TGTGCCAGCAGTCACCTAGGCGAATCGGACACTGAAGCTTTCTTT. Its protein product is CASSHLGESDTEAFF.

This clone was counted between two and nine times. The chain is built from TRBV3-1 (or the pseudogene TRBV3-2) and TRBJ1-2; 8 nucleotides line up with TRBD1. This CDR3 region has 15 residues. V trimming: 3 bases; J trimming: 4 bases; junction bases outside the gene matches: 7. The germline V gene has CDR1 LGHDT and CDR2 YNNKEL (reference sequence). This chain's CDR3 is CASSQGTGALYGYTF. As DNA, the CDR3 is TGTGCCAGCAGCCAGGGGACAGGAGCCCTCTATGGCTACACCTTC.

V usage is TRBV6-6 and J usage is TRBJ2-7; TRBD1 is a possible D gene (6 bases). The germline V gene has CDR1 MNHNY and CDR2 SVGAGI (reference sequence). The CDR3 covers 15 residues. Deletions cut 5 bases from V and 4 bases from J, with 18 bases between. Written as DNA, the CDR3 is TGTGCCAGCAGTCCCCGAGGACAGAGCGAATACGAGCAGTACTTC. It yields the protein CASSPRGQSEYEQYF.

This chain joins TRBV10-3 and TRBJ1-2; the D gene is possibly TRBD1 (5 bases). Germline assignment: CDR1 ENHRY and CDR2 SYGVKD. Trimming removed 2 bases from V and 4 bases from J, with 17 bases in between. This CDR3 has 16 amino acids. CDR3: CAISEGLTPGGYGYTF. The CDR3 DNA is TGTGCCATCAGTGAGGGCCTCACCCCCGGGGGCTATGGCTACACCTTC.

The rearrangement uses TRBV7-2 and TRBJ2-1; tentatively, D is TRBD2 (7 bases). Trimming pared 0 bases from V and 10 bases from J, leaving 13 bases between. The CDR3 is 14 amino acids. Germline V gene data show CDR1 as SGHTA and CDR2 as FQGNSA. The CDR3 region has the DNA TGTGCCAGCAGCTTAGCGGGGGGGCGCGGGGAGCAGTTCTTC. Translation gives CASSLAGGRGEQFF.

The chain has TRBV28 and TRBJ2-1; 9 bases are a match to TRBD2. In germline, CDR1 is MDHEN, CDR2 SYDVKM. This CDR3 is built from 16 residues. Germline trimming cut 2 bases from V and 4 bases from J; bases unmatched to any gene: 6. The CDR3 reads CASSLAGSGGYNEQFF. The CDR3, as DNA: TGTGCCAGCAGTTTAGCGGGTAGCGGGGGATACAATGAGCAGTTCTTC. Full variable domain (remainder filled in from reference TRBV28 and TRBJ2-1): DVKVTQSSRYLVKRTGEKVFLECVQDMDHENMFWYRQDPGLGLRLIYFSYDVKMKEKGDIPEGYSVSREKKERFSLILESASTNQTSMYLCASSLAGSGGYNEQFFGPGTRLTVL.

The genes are TRBV12-3 or TRBV12-4 and TRBJ2-7; D unresolved. The CDR3 is made up of 13 amino acids. V lost 7 bases and J lost 2, with 12 bases in between. In DNA, the CDR3 is TGTGCCAGCAAAGCCCCGGTTACCTACGAGCAGTACTTC. It codes for CASKAPVTYEQYF.

This clone was detected only once. The rearrangement uses TRBV6-6 and TRBJ2-7; tentative D call: TRBD1 (5 bases). This CDR3 is 13 amino acids long. Germline CDR1 and CDR2: MNHNY and SVGAGI (reference sequence). V dropped 8 bases and J dropped 5 bases, with 16 bases sitting between them. CDR3 sequence reads: CASCRSWGHEQYF. CDR3 sequence (DNA): TGTGCCAGCTGCCGTTCGTGGGGCCACGAGCAGTACTTC.

This clone was seen once. The chain employs TRBV4-1 and TRBJ1-4; TRBD1 is a possible D gene (6 bases). V lost 3 bases and J lost 8, with 16 bases in between. The CDR3 is made up of 15 amino acids. In germline, CDR1 is MGHRA, CDR2 YSYEKL. The CDR3 coding sequence is TGCGCCAGCAGCCACAAACCAGGTGGGGGCGAAAAACTGTTTTTT. The encoded protein is CASSHKPGGGEKLFF.

The V gene is TRBV7-6, the J gene TRBJ1-1, with D tentatively TRBD1 (5 bases). Germline V gene data show CDR1 as SGHVS and CDR2 as FNYEAQ. The CDR3 runs to 15 residues. Between the trimmed V and J ends, which lost 1 base and 0 bases, there was a span of 9 bases. This chain's CDR3 is CASSLEQDMNTEAFF. The CDR3 DNA is TGTGCCAGCAGCTTAGAACAGGACATGAACACTGAAGCTTTCTTT.

About this clone itself: This same CDR3 is encoded by further DNA sequences in the sample. This rearrangement joins TRBV19 to TRBJ1-1; D is unresolved. The CDR3 loop spans 13 amino acids. V gave up 1 base and J gave up 5 bases, with 8 bases separating them. Per the germline V gene, CDR1 is LNHDA and CDR2 is SQIVND (reference sequence). In DNA, the CDR3 is TGTGCCAGTAGTATAGGGAGGGAAACTGAAGCTTTCTTT. Protein: CASSIGRETEAFF.

This clone has more than one count but fewer than ten. The chain combines TRBV28 with TRBJ1-2; 9 nucleotides line up with TRBD1. The CDR3 consists of 15 residues. V shed 4 bases and J 2 bases; nucleotides not matched to a gene: 5. Germline V gene lookup returns CDR1 MDHEN and CDR2 SYDVKM. The CDR3 region is CASSSRQGVNYGYTF. The CDR3 DNA reads TGTGCCAGCAGTTCGCGACAGGGGGTGAACTATGGCTACACCTTC.